These 20 T cell receptor beta chains came from one sample sequenced in a study of T cells in Graves' hyperthyroidism and ophthalmopathy. RNA transcripts provided the source from which TCR beta CDR3 regions were amplified. During a first-round RT-PCR of the TCR CDR3, the HTBI primer set was used. Each CDR3 protein is one row after TCRdb ran MiXCR on the multiplex PCR reads. The sample includes hundreds of thousands of distinct CDR3 sequences, approximately 14% seen only once; the top ten take approximately 12%. Sequencing used blood. The receptors derive from a woman aged 45-60 years with Graves' ophthalmopathy.

This clonotype came up many times. In DNA, the CDR3 is TGCGCCAGCAGCCAAGGGGGGACAGACCCCTACAATGAGCAGTTCTTC. As protein: CASSQGGTDPYNEQFF. The chain combines TRBV4-3 with TRBJ2-1; 7 bases are shared with TRBD1. V dropped 1 base and J dropped 2; count of bases not matched to a gene: 5. CDR1 LGHNA and CDR2 YSLEER come from the germline V gene. This CDR3 is built from 16 residues.

This clonotype was recorded a few times. The chain carries TRBV18 and TRBJ1-5; D ambiguous. Deletions cut 3 bases from V and 10 bases from J, with 16 bases between. This CDR3 is 14 amino acids long. Per germline, CDR1 KGHSH and CDR2 LQKENI. The CDR3 protein is CASSPTDRDSPQHF. The CDR3 DNA follows: TGTGCCAGCTCACCTACAGATCGGGATAGTCCCCAGCATTTT.

This clonotype came up many times. The V call is TRBV7-9, the J call TRBJ2-1; 11 bases are a match to TRBD2. This CDR3 is 15 amino acids long. Germline assignment: CDR1 SEHNR and CDR2 FQNEAQ (reference sequence). V was pared by 2 bases and J by 8 bases, with 5 bases of the junction left unmatched. CDR3 sequence: CASSLFGLAGHEQFF. The CDR3 DNA is TGTGCCAGCAGCTTATTTGGACTAGCGGGTCATGAGCAGTTCTTC. Full variable domain (missing parts from reference TRBV7-9 and TRBJ2-1): DTGVSQNPRHKITKRGQNVTFRCDPISEHNRLYWYRQTLGQGPEFLTYFQNEAQLEKSRLLSDRFSAERPKGSFSTLEIQRTEQGDSAMYLCASSLFGLAGHEQFFGPGTRLTVL.

V and J are TRBV20-1 and TRBJ2-2; the D gene is possibly TRBD1 (6 bases). The CDR3 is 13 amino acids. Germline V gene lookup returns CDR1 DFQATT and CDR2 SNEGSKA (reference sequence). Trimming cost V 0 bases and J 7 bases, with 9 bases left between them. Written as DNA, the CDR3 is TGCAGTGCTAGAGATGGGGGCAACGGGGAGCTGTTTTTT. It codes for CSARDGGNGELFF.

This clonotype was observed a handful of times. The chain combines TRBV19 with TRBJ1-5; a weak D match, TRBD1 (6 bases). Per the germline V gene, CDR1 is LNHDA and CDR2 is SQIVND (reference sequence). The CDR3 is 16 residues long. With 7 bases removed from V and 0 bases from J, the gap between germline ends came to 16 bases. CDR3 residues: CASKPGQLYSNQPQHF. CDR3 DNA: TGTGCCAGTAAACCGGGACAATTGTATAGCAATCAGCCCCAGCATTTT.

On this clonotype itself: One base away lies a much larger clone, so this may be a sequencing read error. The chain is built from TRBV11-3 and TRBJ1-3; D ambiguous. Germline-derived CDR1 and CDR2 are SGHNT and YENEEA. There are 17 residues in the CDR3. The CDR3 DNA is TGTGCCAGCAGTGAAGCCGGGGTGGGAGCGGCTGGAAACACCAGATATTTT. Translation: CASSEAGVGAAGNTRYF.

The table lists this clonotype with a few counts. The J gene is TRBJ2-2, the V gene TRBV7-3, with TRBD2 matching 10 bases. The CDR3 loop spans 14 amino acids. Germline assignment: CDR1 SGHTA and CDR2 FQGTGA. J lost 10 bases, V lost 4 bases, and 6 bases had no gene match. The CDR3 is CASSSPGLAKELFF. The DNA for the CDR3 is TGTGCCAGCAGCTCCCCGGGACTAGCGAAGGAGCTGTTTTTT.

Many counts were recorded for this clonotype. V usage is TRBV9 and J usage is TRBJ2-7, with 8 bases identical to TRBD2. The CDR3 runs to 15 residues. Germline-derived CDR1 and CDR2 are SGDLS and YYNGEE. V dropped 4 bases and J dropped 0; count of bases not matched to a gene: 6. The CDR3 nucleotides read TGTGCCAGCAGCCAAAGCGGGGGATTCTCCTACGAGCAGTACTTC. It encodes CASSQSGGFSYEQYF.

This clonotype was picked up a small number of times. The rearrangement joins TRBV6-2 or TRBV6-3 to TRBJ1-4, with D maybe TRBD1 (5 bases). The V gene lost 4 bases and the J gene lost 8 bases, with 17 bases spanning the gap. This CDR3 has 15 amino acids. Germline V gene data show CDR1 as MNHEY and CDR2 as SVGEGT. For the CDR3, the DNA is TGTGCCAGCAGTTCCTCCGGGGGGGTTTTGGAAAAACTGTTTTTT. It is translated as CASSSSGGVLEKLFF.

The sample holds one count of this clonotype. CDR3 in DNA: TGTGCCAGCAGCCCCACTACTAGCGGGAGCGCCGGCTCCTACAATGAGCAGTTCTTC. Protein: CASSPTTSGSAGSYNEQFF. The V and J genes are TRBV7-3 and TRBJ2-1; 11 positions agree with TRBD2. Per germline, CDR1 SGHTA and CDR2 FQGTGA. Losses at the gene ends were 5 bases for V and 0 bases for J; bases not matched to a gene: 12. This CDR3 is built from 19 residues.

The chain employs TRBV4-3 and TRBJ2-5; 14 bases are shared with TRBD2. The CDR3 spans 17 residues. Germline CDR1 LGHNA, CDR2 YSLEER. J was trimmed by 3 bases and V by 0 bases; bases with no gene match: 3. The CDR3 protein is CASSQDWGLAGEETQYF. In DNA form, the CDR3 reads TGCGCCAGCAGCCAAGATTGGGGACTAGCGGGAGAAGAGACCCAGTACTTC.

The DNA of the CDR3 is TGTGCCAGCAGCCATCTACGGGACAGGGGGCCCGGAAACACCATATATTTT. Translated, it gives CASSHLRDRGPGNTIYF. This sequence joins TRBV7-2 and TRBJ1-3, with TRBD1 identical over 12 bases. V lost 5 bases, J lost 4 bases, and 9 bases stayed unmatched. Germline V lookup: CDR1 SGHTA, CDR2 FQGNSA. The CDR3 has 17 residues.

This clonotype was seen only a few times. The rearrangement joins TRBV28 to TRBJ2-2; tentatively, D is TRBD2 (5 bases). This CDR3 contains 19 residues. V dropped 1 base and J dropped 5 bases, with 23 bases sitting between them. The germline gives CDR1 MDHEN, CDR2 SYDVKM. CDR3 coding DNA: TGTGCCAGCAGTTTATCTCGCCTTGGAGTAGCGAGAGTTACCGGGGAGCTGTTTTTT. It is translated as CASSLSRLGVARVTGELFF.

This clonotype was detected many times. The rearrangement links TRBV12-3 or TRBV12-4 to TRBJ2-5; D is unclear. The CDR3 has 13 amino acids. The V gene lost 5 bases and the J gene lost 4 bases, with 11 bases spanning the gap. The CDR3 region is CASSPPGGETQYF. In DNA form, the CDR3 reads TGTGCCAGCAGTCCGCCGGGTGGAGAGACCCAGTACTTC.

This clonotype appeared many times. The gene calls are TRBV20-1 and TRBJ2-2; 12 nucleotides line up with TRBD2. Germline V gives CDR1 DFQATT, CDR2 SNEGSKA (reference sequence). The CDR3 covers 14 residues. With V trimmed by 4 bases and J by 6 bases, 3 bases remained unmatched. The CDR3 nucleotides read TGCAGTGCTAAGCTAGCGGGAGGGCCCGGGGAGCTGTTTTTT. Translation gives CSAKLAGGPGELFF.

The genes are TRBV7-9 and TRBJ1-2; D is possibly TRBD1 (5 bases). Trimming removed 1 base from V and 4 bases from J, with 16 bases in between. Germline V gene data show CDR1 as SEHNR and CDR2 as FQNEAQ (reference sequence). The length of the CDR3 is 16 residues. The CDR3 spells CASSLGGPVLGYGYTF. In DNA form, the CDR3 reads TGTGCCAGCAGCTTAGGGGGACCCGTTTTAGGCTATGGCTACACCTTC.

The chain carries TRBV19 and TRBJ1-2; D gene unclear. The V end was cut by 6 bases, the J end by 0 bases, with 8 bases between. Germline CDR1 reads LNHDA; CDR2 reads SQIVND (reference sequence). The CDR3 totals 13 residues. In nucleotides, the CDR3 is TGTGCCAGTAGGAATACAGCTAACTATGGCTACACCTTC. It is translated as CASRNTANYGYTF.

This clonotype was recorded at least ten times. The genes are TRBV28 and TRBJ1-1; 7 bases are a match to TRBD1. The CDR3 has 14 amino acids. The germline CDR1 and CDR2 sequences are MDHEN and SYDVKM. Germline trimming cut 2 bases from V and 8 bases from J; bases unmatched to any gene: 8. CDR3 amino acids: CASSLNEGAREAFF. In DNA form, the CDR3 reads TGTGCCAGCAGTTTAAATGAGGGGGCCAGAGAAGCTTTCTTT. Full variable domain (outside the CDR3, taken from reference TRBV28 and TRBJ1-1): DVKVTQSSRYLVKRTGEKVFLECVQDMDHENMFWYRQDPGLGLRLIYFSYDVKMKEKGDIPEGYSVSREKKERFSLILESASTNQTSMYLCASSLNEGAREAFFGQGTRLTVV.

This clonotype was counted many times. This chain uses TRBV20-1 with TRBJ1-1; 7 bases agree with TRBD1. Germline values: CDR1 DFQATT, CDR2 SNEGSKA (reference sequence). This CDR3 comprises 13 residues. The junction had 7 bases not matched to a gene; V was cut back by 8 bases and J by 1 base. The CDR3 sequence: CSTPGTANTEAFF. Written as DNA, the CDR3 is TGCAGTACACCCGGGACAGCGAACACTGAAGCTTTCTTT.

CDR3 in amino acids: CASSLEGGVAFF. In DNA form, the CDR3 reads TGTGCCAGCAGTTTAGAGGGGGGGGTGGCTTTCTTT. This chain joins TRBV28 and TRBJ1-1; D is perhaps TRBD1 (6 bases). The CDR3 runs 12 residues. V gave up 2 bases and J gave up 11 bases, with 12 bases separating them. Germline CDR1 and CDR2: MDHEN and SYDVKM.